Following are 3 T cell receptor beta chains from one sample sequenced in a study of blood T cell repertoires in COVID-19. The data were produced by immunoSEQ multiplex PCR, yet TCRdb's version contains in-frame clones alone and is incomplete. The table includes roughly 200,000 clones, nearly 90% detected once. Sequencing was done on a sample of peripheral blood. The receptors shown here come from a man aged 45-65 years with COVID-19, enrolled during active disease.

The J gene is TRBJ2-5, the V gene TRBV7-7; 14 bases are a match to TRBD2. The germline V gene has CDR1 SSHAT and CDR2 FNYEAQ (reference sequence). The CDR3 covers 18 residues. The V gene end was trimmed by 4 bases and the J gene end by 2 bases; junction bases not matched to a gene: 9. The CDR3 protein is CASSSTTWTSGGQETQYF. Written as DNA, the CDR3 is TGTGCCAGCAGCTCAACCACCTGGACTAGCGGGGGGCAAGAGACCCAGTACTTC.

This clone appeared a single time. The CDR3 sequence is CASSLGAAGGFEQFF. In DNA form, the CDR3 reads TGTGCCAGCAGTTTAGGGGCGGCGGGAGGGTTTGAGCAGTTCTTC. The chain is built from TRBV28 and TRBJ2-1, with TRBD2 matching 9 bases. Germline loops: CDR1 MDHEN, CDR2 SYDVKM. This CDR3 has 15 amino acids. V gave up 2 bases and J gave up 9 bases; unmatched junction bases: 8.

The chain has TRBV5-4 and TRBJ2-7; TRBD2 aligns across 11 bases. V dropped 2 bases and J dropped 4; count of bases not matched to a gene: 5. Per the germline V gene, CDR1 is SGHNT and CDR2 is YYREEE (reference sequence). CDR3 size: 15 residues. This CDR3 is CASSFTSGGLYEQYF. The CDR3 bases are TGTGCCAGCAGCTTCACTAGCGGGGGTCTGTACGAGCAGTACTTC.